This is a list of T cell receptor beta chains from one sample in a study of blood T cell repertoires in COVID-19. Only in-frame clones appear in the TCRdb table, and some are missing; sequencing was by immunoSEQ multiplex PCR. The top ten clones hold around 12% of a sample with under 200,000 clones, approximately 80% of them seen once. Sequenced input: PBMCs or T cells enriched from blood (not recorded which). These receptors all come from a middle-aged man who had recovered from COVID-19. CDR3s include the opening cysteine and the closing phenylalanine or tryptophan. Clone size is given for some rows only: seen once, a few or many times, or a class if the clone is expanded.

CASSANADRGEKLFF,TRBV18,-,TRBJ1-4
CASSYMVRDRGTDTQYF,TRBV6-2/TRBV6-3,once,TRBJ2-3
CASRRDRSSYEQYF,TRBV2,-,TRBJ2-7
CASGLDFRGEQYF,TRBV12-5,-,TRBJ2-7
CASSVQGNEQFF,TRBV9,-,TRBJ2-1
CASSGLQGWDEQFF,TRBV2,-,TRBJ2-1
CASSTGDQETQYF,TRBV27,-,TRBJ2-5
CASSPDGFGGIKETQYF,TRBV7-9,-,TRBJ2-5
CAWRGARNEQFF,TRBV30,-,TRBJ2-1
CASSLGQKNYGYTF,TRBV11-2,once,TRBJ1-2
CASSGRTGGGYYGYTF,TRBV19,-,TRBJ1-2
CASSQALTAGNEKLFF,TRBV4-3,-,TRBJ1-4
CASSGSRTGGFNRGYTF,TRBV6-1,-,TRBJ1-2
CASSSGMGSPRETQYF,TRBV7-7,-,TRBJ2-5
CASSPPTRGWNTEAFF,TRBV18,-,TRBJ1-1
CASSQEEGYTGEQYF,TRBV4-2,-,TRBJ2-7
CSVDTGQGYTDTQYF,TRBV29-1,-,TRBJ2-3
CASSVDGGGNTGELFF,TRBV9,once,TRBJ2-2